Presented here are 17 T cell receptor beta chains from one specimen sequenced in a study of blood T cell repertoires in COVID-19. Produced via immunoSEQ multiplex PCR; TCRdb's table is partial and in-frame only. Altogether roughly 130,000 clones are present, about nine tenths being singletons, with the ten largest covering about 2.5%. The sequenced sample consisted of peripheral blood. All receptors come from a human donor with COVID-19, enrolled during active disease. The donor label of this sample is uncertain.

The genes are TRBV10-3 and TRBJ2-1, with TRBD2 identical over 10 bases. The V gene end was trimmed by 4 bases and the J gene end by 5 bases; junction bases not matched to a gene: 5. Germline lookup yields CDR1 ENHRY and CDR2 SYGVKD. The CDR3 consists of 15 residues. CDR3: CAISGGLAEDNEQFF. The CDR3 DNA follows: TGTGCCATCAGTGGCGGACTAGCGGAGGACAATGAGCAGTTCTTC.

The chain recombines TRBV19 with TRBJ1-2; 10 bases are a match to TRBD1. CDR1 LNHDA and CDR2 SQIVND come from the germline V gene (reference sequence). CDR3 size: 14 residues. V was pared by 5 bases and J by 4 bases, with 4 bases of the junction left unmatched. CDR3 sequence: CASSPDRGIYGYTF. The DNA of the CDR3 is TGTGCCAGTAGTCCGGACAGGGGGATCTATGGCTACACCTTC.

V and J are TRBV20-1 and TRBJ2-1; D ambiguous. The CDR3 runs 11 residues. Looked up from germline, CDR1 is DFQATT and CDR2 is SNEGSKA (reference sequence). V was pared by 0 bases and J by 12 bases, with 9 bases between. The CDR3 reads CSARDQQRQFF. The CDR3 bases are TGCAGTGCTAGAGATCAACAAAGGCAGTTCTTC.

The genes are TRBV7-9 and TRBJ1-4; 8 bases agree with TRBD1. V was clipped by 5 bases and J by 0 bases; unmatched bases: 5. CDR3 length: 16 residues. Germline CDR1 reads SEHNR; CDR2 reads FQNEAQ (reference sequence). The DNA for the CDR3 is TGTGCCAGCAGCACCGGACAGGGTCCAACTAATGAAAAACTGTTTTTT. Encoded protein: CASSTGQGPTNEKLFF.

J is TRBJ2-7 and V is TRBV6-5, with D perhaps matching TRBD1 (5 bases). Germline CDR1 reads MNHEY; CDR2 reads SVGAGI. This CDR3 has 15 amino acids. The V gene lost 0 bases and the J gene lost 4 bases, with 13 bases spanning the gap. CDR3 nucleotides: TGTGCCAGCAGTTACTCGAGAGACAGTGGTTACGAGCAGTACTTC. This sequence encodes CASSYSRDSGYEQYF.

CDR3 nucleotides: TGTGCCAGCAGCTTAGGGGCTAGCTCCAGCTCCTACAATGAGCAGTTCTTC. Translating it yields CASSLGASSSSYNEQFF. This chain uses TRBV11-3 with TRBJ2-1, with D perhaps matching TRBD2 (5 bases). V was clipped by 1 base and J by 0 bases, with 13 bases between them. The CDR3 runs to 17 residues. The germline gives CDR1 SGHNT, CDR2 YENEEA. Using reference TRBV11-3 and TRBJ2-1 for the parts outside the CDR3, the full variable domain is EAGVVQSPRYKIIEKKQPVAFWCNPISGHNTLYWYLQNLGQGPELLIRYENEEAVDDSQLPKDRFSAERLKGVDSTLKIQPAELGDSAVYLCASSLGASSSSYNEQFFGPGTRLTVL.

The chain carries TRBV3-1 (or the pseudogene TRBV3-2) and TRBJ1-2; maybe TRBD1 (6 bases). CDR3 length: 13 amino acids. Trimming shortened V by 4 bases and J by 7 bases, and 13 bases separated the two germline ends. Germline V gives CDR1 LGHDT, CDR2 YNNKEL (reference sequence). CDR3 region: CASSPTGRGGYTF. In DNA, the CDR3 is TGTGCCAGCAGCCCGACAGGTAGAGGTGGCTACACCTTC.

CDR3 residues: CARSRGNTIYF. The CDR3 bases are TGTGCCAGGAGCCGTGGAAACACCATATATTTT. V and J are TRBV12-3 or TRBV12-4 and TRBJ1-3; D uncertain. The CDR3 spans 11 residues. V shed 9 bases and J shed 3 bases, with 6 bases lying between them.

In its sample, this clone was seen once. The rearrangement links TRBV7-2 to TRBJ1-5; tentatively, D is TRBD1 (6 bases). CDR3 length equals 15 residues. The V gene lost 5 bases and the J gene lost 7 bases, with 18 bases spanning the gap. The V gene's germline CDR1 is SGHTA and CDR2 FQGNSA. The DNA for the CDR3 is TGTGCCAGCAGCGCCCAACAGGGTCTACAACAGCCCCAGCATTTT. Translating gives CASSAQQGLQQPQHF.

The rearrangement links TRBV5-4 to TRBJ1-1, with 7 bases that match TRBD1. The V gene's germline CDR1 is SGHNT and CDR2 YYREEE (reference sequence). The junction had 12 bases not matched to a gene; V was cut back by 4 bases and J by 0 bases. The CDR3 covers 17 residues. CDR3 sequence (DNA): TGTGCCAGCAGCCCGACCCGGGACAGTTGGATGAACACTGAAGCTTTCTTT. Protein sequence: CASSPTRDSWMNTEAFF. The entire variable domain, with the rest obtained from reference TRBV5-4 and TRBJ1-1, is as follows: ETGVTQSPTHLIKTRGQQVTLRCSSQSGHNTVSWYQQALGQGPQFIFQYYREEENGRGNFPPRFSGLQFPNYSSELNVNALELDDSALYLCASSPTRDSWMNTEAFFGQGTRLTVV.

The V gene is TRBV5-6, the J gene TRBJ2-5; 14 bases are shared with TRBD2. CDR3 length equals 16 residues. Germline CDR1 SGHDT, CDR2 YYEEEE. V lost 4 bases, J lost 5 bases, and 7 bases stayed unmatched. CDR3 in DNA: TGTGCCAGCAGCCCGGGACTAGCGGGGGCCGGGGAGACCCAGTACTTC. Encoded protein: CASSPGLAGAGETQYF.

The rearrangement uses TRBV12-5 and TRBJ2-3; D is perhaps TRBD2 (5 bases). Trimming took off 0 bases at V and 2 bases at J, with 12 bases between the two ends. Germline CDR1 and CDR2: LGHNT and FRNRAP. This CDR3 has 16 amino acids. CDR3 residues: CASGLVFNGITDTQYF. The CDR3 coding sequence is TGTGCTAGTGGTTTGGTATTCAACGGGATCACAGATACGCAGTATTTT.

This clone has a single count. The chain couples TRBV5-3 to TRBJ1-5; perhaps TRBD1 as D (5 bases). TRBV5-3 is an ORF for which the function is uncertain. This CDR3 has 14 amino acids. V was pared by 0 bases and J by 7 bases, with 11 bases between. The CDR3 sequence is CARSLEGKNQPQHF. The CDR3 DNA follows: TGTGCCAGAAGCTTGGAGGGGAAGAACCAGCCCCAGCATTTT.

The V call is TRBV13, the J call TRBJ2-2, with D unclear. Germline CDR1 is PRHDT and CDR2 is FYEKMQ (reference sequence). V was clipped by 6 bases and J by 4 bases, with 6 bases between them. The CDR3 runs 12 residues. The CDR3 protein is CASSLGTGELFF. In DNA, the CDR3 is TGTGCCAGCAGTCTCGGCACCGGGGAGCTGTTTTTT.

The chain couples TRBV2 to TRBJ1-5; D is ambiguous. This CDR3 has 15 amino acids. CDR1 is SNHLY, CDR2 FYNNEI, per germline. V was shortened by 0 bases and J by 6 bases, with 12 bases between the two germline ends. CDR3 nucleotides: TGTGCCAGCAGTGAAGCGCTTCGGCGGGTTCAGCCCCAGCATTTT. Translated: CASSEALRRVQPQHF.

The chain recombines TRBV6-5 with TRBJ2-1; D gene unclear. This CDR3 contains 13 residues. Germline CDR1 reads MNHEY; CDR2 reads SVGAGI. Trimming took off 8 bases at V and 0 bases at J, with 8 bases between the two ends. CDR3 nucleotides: TGTGCCAGCCGGGTGAGCTCCTACAATGAGCAGTTCTTC. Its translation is CASRVSSYNEQFF.

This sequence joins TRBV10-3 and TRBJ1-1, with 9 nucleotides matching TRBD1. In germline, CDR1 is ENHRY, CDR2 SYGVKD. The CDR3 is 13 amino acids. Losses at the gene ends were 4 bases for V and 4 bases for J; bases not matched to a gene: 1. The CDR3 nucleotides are TGTGCCATCAGTGGGGACAGGGTCACTGAAGCTTTCTTT. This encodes CAISGDRVTEAFF.